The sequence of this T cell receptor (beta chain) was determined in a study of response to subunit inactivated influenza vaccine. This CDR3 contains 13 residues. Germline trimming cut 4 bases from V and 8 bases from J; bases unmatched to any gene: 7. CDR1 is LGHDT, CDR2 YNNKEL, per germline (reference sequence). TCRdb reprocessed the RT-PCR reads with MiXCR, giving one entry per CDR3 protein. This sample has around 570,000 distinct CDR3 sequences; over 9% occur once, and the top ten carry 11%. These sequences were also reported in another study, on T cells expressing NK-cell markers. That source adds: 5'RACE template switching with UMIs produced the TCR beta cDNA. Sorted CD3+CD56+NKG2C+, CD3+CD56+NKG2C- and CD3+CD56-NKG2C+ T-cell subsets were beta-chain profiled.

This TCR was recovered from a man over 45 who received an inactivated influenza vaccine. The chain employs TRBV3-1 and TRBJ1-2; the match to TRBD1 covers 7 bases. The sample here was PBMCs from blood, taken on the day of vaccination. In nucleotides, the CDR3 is TGTGCCAGCAGCCTCAAGGGGGCGAGCGGCTACACCTTC. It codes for CASSLKGASGYTF.